The 16 T cell receptor beta chains below all came from one sample that was sequenced in a study of spatial heterogeneity in lung cancer. Overall study results and limits: Intratumoral expanded alpha and beta TCR counts were found to track tumor mutation counts.

These receptors' targets are unknown. Time point specified: sample taken at primary tumor resection. Each CDR3 protein is one row after TCRdb ran MiXCR on the 5' RACE reads. The sample shows about 13,000 distinct CDR3 sequences, around 3.5% of them seen only once. The sequencing here drew on lung tumor tissue, taken at surgery. All receptors derive from a male donor with early-stage non-small cell lung cancer.

This clonotype has at least ten counts. The V call is TRBV7-6, the J call TRBJ1-5; no definite D call. CDR1 is SGHVS, CDR2 FNYEAQ, per germline. V dropped 5 bases and J dropped 0 bases, with 8 bases sitting between them. There are 14 residues in the CDR3. The CDR3 protein is CASSRGGSNQPQHF. CDR3 nucleotides: TGTGCCAGCAGCCGGGGAGGTAGCAATCAGCCCCAGCATTTT.

This clonotype rates as medium-sized (0.01 to 0.1%). The chain carries TRBV5-4 and TRBJ2-7, with D possibly called TRBD1 or TRBD2 (5 bases each). Trimming pared 2 bases from V and 6 bases from J, leaving 15 bases between. The CDR3 runs 14 residues. The germline CDR1 and CDR2 sequences are SGHNT and YYREEE (reference sequence). CDR3 sequence reads: CASSFSPGTSEQYV. The CDR3 region has the DNA TGTGCCAGCAGCTTCAGCCCAGGGACCTCCGAGCAGTACGTC.

This clonotype showed up many times. The chain joins TRBV12-3 or TRBV12-4 to TRBJ1-4, with a weak D call TRBD1 (5 bases). V was pared by 1 base and J by 14 bases, with 14 bases between. The CDR3 totals 13 residues. CDR3 nucleotides: TGTGCCAGCAGTTTAGATCGGGTGGGGCGTCTGTTTTTT. Amino acids: CASSLDRVGRLFF.

The chain is built from TRBV30 and TRBJ2-1; 10 nucleotides match TRBD1. Germline values: CDR1 GTSNPN, CDR2 SVGIG (reference sequence). The CDR3 totals 16 residues. V was pared by 1 base and J by 6 bases, with 9 bases of the junction left unmatched. CDR3 coding DNA: TGTGCCTGGAGTGCCCAACGGACAGGGGGAATCAATGAGCAGTTCTTC. Amino acids: CAWSAQRTGGINEQFF.

This clonotype has just a few counts. The chain employs TRBV4-3 and TRBJ1-1; D unresolved. The CDR3 is 14 amino acids. Trimming took 1 base from V and 1 from J, leaving 7 bases between them. Germline V gene sequence: CDR1 LGHNA, CDR2 YSLEER. In DNA, the CDR3 is TGCGCCAGCAGCCAAGCCTCCAAGAACACTGAAGCTTTCTTT. Encoded protein: CASSQASKNTEAFF.

The chain carries TRBV19 and TRBJ2-4, with D maybe TRBD1 (6 bases). CDR3 length: 16 amino acids. The germline V and J ends were trimmed by 10 bases and 0 bases, with 19 bases remaining between them. Germline CDR1 LNHDA, CDR2 SQIVND (reference sequence). The CDR3 bases are TGTGCCACACAATCCCGGGACACCTTAGCCAAAAACATTCAGTACTTC. It encodes CATQSRDTLAKNIQYF.

The sample holds a few counts of this clonotype. J is TRBJ1-3 and V is TRBV6-6; 12 bases are a match to TRBD1. The CDR3 is 17 amino acids. Germline assignment: CDR1 MNHNY and CDR2 SVGAGI (reference sequence). V lost 6 bases and J lost 3; bases outside the gene matches: 9. The CDR3: CASRPPRDRGRGNTIYF. The DNA of the CDR3 is TGTGCCAGCAGGCCCCCCCGGGACAGGGGGCGTGGAAACACCATATATTTT.

There are many counts of this clonotype. V and J are TRBV2 and TRBJ1-1; D may be TRBD1 (5 bases). This CDR3 comprises 15 residues. Looked up from germline, CDR1 is SNHLY and CDR2 is FYNNEI. Trimming pared 7 bases from V and 4 bases from J, leaving 19 bases between. The CDR3 sequence is CASKEVDNLGTEAFF. CDR3 nucleotide sequence: TGTGCCAGCAAGGAAGTGGACAACTTGGGCACTGAAGCTTTCTTT.

As for this clonotype: Without the conserved terminal phenylalanine or tryptophan, this CDR3 likely stems from a read error. The chain has TRBV7-8 and TRBJ1-1; tentatively, D is TRBD1 (5 bases). The germline V and J ends were trimmed by 4 bases and 6 bases, with 12 bases remaining between them. The CDR3 extends over 13 amino acids. Germline loops: CDR1 SGHVS, CDR2 FQNEAQ. The chain's CDR3 is CASSSRRGPEAFS. CDR3 nucleotide sequence: TGTGCCAGCAGCTCACGGCGGGGCCCTGAAGCTTTCTCT.

This clonotype has a count of ten or more. The genes are TRBV20-1 and TRBJ2-3, with TRBD2 matching 12 bases. Germline CDR1 DFQATT, CDR2 SNEGSKA (reference sequence). This CDR3 spans 16 amino acids. The V and J ends lost 7 bases and 1 base, in that order; junction bases with no gene match: 9. The CDR3 DNA reads TGCAGTGTTAAGACTAGCGGGAGATGGGGCACAGATACGCAGTATTTT. It yields the protein CSVKTSGRWGTDTQYF.

This clonotype is deemed medium-sized (0.01 to 0.1%). The chain links TRBV9 to TRBJ1-6; D is unresolved. CDR1 and CDR2 from the germline V gene are SGDLS and YYNGEE. V was clipped by 0 bases and J by 10 bases, with 8 bases between them. The CDR3 covers 13 residues. The CDR3 coding sequence is TGTGCCAGCAGCGTAGGAGACAACTCACCCCTCCACTTT. Its translation is CASSVGDNSPLHF.

This clonotype was seen repeatedly, ten times or more. The V call is TRBV7-9, the J call TRBJ1-6; no definite D call. CDR3 size: 13 residues. Germline-derived CDR1 and CDR2 are SEHNR and FQNEAQ (reference sequence). Trimming pared 1 base from V and 8 bases from J, leaving 6 bases between. The CDR3 DNA is TGTGCCAGCAGCTTAGAGACATATTCACCCCTCCACTTT. Translation gives CASSLETYSPLHF.

Only a few counts were recorded for this clonotype. The CDR3 spells CAISESERRNTEAFF. The DNA for the CDR3 is TGTGCCATCAGTGAGTCGGAGCGGAGGAACACTGAAGCTTTCTTT. The rearrangement links TRBV10-3 to TRBJ1-1; unclear D gene. The V gene lost 0 bases and the J gene lost 1 base, with 9 bases spanning the gap. The CDR3 covers 15 residues. Per the germline V gene, CDR1 is ENHRY and CDR2 is SYGVKD.

Judged by abundance, this clonotype is medium-sized. The chain recombines TRBV29-1 with TRBJ2-1; TRBD2 might be the D (6 bases). Trimming removed 0 bases at V and 4 bases at J, with 16 bases between. This CDR3 comprises 16 residues. Germline-derived CDR1 and CDR2 are SQVTM and ANQGSEA. CDR3 nucleotides: TGCAGCGTTGAAGACCCGTTGGGGGGATGGTACAATGAGCAGTTCTTC. This gives the protein CSVEDPLGGWYNEQFF.

This clonotype was seen at least ten times. The V call is TRBV5-8, the J call TRBJ2-2; D is unresolved. Germline V gene sequence: CDR1 SGHTS, CDR2 YDEGEE. The V gene lost 0 bases and the J gene lost 1 base, with 10 bases spanning the gap. The CDR3 has 16 residues. CDR3 DNA sequence: TGTGCCAGCAGCTTGGTGGCGACCCTGAACACCGGGGAGCTGTTTTTT. It encodes CASSLVATLNTGELFF.

This clonotype occurred many times. CDR3 region: CSARIAGSTYNEQFF. The CDR3 nucleotides are TGCAGTGCTAGAATTGCGGGGAGTACCTACAATGAGCAGTTCTTC. The rearrangement uses TRBV20-1 and TRBJ2-1; TRBD2 might be the D (6 bases). The V gene lost 2 bases and the J gene lost 2 bases, with 13 bases spanning the gap. CDR1 and CDR2 (germline): DFQATT, SNEGSKA (reference sequence). This CDR3 is built from 15 residues.